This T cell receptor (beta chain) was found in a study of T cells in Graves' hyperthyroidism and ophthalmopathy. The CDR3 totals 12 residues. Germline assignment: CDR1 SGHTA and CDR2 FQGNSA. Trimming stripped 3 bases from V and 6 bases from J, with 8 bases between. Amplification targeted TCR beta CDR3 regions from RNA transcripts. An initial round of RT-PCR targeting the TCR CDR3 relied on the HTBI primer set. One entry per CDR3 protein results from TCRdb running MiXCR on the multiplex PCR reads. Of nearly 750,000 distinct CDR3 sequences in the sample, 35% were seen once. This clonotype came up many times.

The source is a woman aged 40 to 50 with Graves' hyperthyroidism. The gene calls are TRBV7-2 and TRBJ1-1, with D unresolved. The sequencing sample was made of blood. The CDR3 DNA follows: TGTGCCAGCAGCTTTTGGACGGCTGAAGCTTTCTTT. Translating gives CASSFWTAEAFF.